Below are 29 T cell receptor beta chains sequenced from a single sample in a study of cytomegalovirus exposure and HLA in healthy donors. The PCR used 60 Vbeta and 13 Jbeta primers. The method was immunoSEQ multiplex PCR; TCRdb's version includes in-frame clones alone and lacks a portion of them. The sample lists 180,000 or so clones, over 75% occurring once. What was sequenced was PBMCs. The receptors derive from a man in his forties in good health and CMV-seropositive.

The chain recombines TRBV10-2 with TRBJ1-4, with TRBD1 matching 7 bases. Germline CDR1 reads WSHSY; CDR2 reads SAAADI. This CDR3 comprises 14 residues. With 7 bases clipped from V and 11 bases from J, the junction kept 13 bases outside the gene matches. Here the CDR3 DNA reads TGCGCCAGCAAAGACAGGGCTTCGGGAGGGAAACTGTTTTTT. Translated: CASKDRASGGKLFF.

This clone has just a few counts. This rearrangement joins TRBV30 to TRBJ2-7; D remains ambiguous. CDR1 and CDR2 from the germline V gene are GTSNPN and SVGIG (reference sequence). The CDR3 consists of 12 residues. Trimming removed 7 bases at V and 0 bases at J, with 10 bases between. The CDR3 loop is CASSSSSYEQYF. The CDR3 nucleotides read TGTGCCTCATCGTCGAGCTCCTACGAGCAGTACTTC.

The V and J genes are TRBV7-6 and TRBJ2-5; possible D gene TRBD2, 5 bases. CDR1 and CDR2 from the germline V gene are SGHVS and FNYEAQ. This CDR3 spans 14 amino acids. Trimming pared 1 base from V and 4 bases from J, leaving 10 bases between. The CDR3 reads CASSLGPAGETQYF. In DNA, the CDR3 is TGTGCCAGCAGCTTAGGACCGGCGGGAGAGACCCAGTACTTC.

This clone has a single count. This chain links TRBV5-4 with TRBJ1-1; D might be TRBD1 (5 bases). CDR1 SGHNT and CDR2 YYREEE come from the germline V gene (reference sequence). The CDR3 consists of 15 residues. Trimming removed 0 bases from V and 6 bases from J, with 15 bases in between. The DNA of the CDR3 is TGTGCCAGCAGCTTGGGGGGAATCAGGGAAGCTGAAGCTTTCTTT. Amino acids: CASSLGGIREAEAFF.

CDR3 protein: CASSLRGWADTQYF. CDR3 coding DNA: TGTGCCAGCAGCTTAAGAGGGTGGGCAGATACGCAGTATTTT. V usage is TRBV7-6 and J usage is TRBJ2-3; the D gene is possibly TRBD2 (5 bases). The CDR3 is 14 residues long. With 2 bases removed from V and 4 bases from J, the gap between germline ends came to 10 bases. Germline-derived CDR1 and CDR2 are SGHVS and FNYEAQ. Complete variable domain (other parts from reference TRBV7-6 and TRBJ2-3): GAGVSQSPRYKVTKRGQDVALRCDPISGHVSLYWYRQALGQGPEFLTYFNYEAQQDKSGLPNDRFSAERPEGSISTLTIQRTEQRDSAMYRCASSLRGWADTQYFGPGTRLTVL.

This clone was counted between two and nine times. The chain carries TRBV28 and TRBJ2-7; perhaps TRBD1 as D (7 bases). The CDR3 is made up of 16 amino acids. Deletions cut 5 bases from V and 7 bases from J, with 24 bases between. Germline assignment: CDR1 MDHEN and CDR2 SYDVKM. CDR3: CASSPSFRRGLGEQYF. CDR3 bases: TGTGCCAGCAGTCCTTCCTTTAGGAGGGGGCTAGGAGAGCAGTACTTC. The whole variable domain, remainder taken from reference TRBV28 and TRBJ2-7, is DVKVTQSSRYLVKRTGEKVFLECVQDMDHENMFWYRQDPGLGLRLIYFSYDVKMKEKGDIPEGYSVSREKKERFSLILESASTNQTSMYLCASSPSFRRGLGEQYFGPGTRLTVT.

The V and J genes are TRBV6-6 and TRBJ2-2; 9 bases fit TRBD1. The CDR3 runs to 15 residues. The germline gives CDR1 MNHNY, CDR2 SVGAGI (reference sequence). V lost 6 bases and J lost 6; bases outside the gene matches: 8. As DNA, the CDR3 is TGTGCCAGCAGGCCACAGGGGGCGCCGTCCGGGGAGCTGTTTTTT. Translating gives CASRPQGAPSGELFF.

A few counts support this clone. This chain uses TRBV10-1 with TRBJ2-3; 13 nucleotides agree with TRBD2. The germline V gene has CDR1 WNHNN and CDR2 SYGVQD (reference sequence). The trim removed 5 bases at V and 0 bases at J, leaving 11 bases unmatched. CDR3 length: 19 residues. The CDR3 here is CASSPGTSGKQTSTDTQYF. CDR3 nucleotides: TGCGCCAGCAGTCCTGGGACTAGCGGGAAACAGACTAGCACAGATACGCAGTATTTT.

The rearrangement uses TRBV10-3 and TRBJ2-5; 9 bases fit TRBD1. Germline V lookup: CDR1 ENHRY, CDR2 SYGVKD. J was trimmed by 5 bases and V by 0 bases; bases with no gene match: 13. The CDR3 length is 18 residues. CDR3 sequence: CAISESKAAGTGSETQYF. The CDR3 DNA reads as TGTGCCATCAGTGAGTCTAAAGCGGCGGGGACAGGGTCCGAGACCCAGTACTTC.

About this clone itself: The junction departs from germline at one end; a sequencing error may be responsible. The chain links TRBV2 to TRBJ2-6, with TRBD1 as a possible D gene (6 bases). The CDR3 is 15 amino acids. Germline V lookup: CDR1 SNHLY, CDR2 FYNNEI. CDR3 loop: CASGGGGSGANGLTF. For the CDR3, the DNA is TGTGCCAGCGGGGGTGGGGGCTCTGGGGCCAACGGCCTGACTTTC.

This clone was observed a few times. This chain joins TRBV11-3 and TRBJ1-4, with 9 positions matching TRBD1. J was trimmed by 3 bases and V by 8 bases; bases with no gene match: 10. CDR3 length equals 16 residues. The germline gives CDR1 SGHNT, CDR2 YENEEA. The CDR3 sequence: CASGLGGQGSNEKLFF. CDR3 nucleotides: TGTGCCAGCGGACTAGGGGGACAGGGTTCTAATGAAAAACTGTTTTTT.

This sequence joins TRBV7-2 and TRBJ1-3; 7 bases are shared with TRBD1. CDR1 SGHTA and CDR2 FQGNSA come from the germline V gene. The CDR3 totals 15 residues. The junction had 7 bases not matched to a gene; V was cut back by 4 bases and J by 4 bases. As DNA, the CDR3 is TGTGCCAGCAGCTCAGACAGGGCTCCAGGAAACACCATATATTTT. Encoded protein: CASSSDRAPGNTIYF. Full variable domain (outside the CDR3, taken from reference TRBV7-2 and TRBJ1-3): GAGVSQSPSNKVTEKGKDVELRCDPISGHTALYWYRQSLGQGLEFLIYFQGNSAPDKSGLPSDRFSAERTGGSVSTLTIQRTQQEDSAVYLCASSSDRAPGNTIYFGEGSWLTVV.

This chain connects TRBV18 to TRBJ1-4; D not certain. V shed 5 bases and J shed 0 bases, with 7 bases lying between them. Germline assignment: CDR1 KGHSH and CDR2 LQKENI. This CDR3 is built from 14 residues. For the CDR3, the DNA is TGTGCCAGCTCATCGGTTGCAACTAATGAAAAACTGTTTTTT. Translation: CASSSVATNEKLFF.

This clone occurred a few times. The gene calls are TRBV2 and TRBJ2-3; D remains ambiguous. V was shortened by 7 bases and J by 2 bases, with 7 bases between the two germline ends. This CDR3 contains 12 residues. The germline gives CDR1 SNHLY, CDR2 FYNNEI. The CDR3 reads CASKTATDTQYF. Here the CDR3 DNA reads TGTGCCAGCAAGACTGCCACAGATACGCAGTATTTT.

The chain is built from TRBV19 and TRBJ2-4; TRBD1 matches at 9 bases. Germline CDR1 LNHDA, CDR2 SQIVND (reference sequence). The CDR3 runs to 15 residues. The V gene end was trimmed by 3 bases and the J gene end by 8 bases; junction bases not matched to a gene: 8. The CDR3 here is CASSISGQGYYIQYF. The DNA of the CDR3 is TGTGCCAGTAGTATCTCGGGACAGGGTTATTACATTCAGTACTTC.

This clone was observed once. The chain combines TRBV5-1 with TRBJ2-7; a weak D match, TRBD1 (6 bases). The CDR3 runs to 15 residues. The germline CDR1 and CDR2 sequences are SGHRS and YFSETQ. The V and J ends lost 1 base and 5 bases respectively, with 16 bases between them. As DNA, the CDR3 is TGCGCCAGCAGCTTGTTAGGCAGGGGTCGGGACGAGCAGTACTTC. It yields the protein CASSLLGRGRDEQYF.

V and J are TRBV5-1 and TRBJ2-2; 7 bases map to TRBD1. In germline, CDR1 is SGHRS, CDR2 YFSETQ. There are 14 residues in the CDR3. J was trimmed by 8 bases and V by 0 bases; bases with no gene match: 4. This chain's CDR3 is CASSLGQGLGELFF. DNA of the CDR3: TGCGCCAGCAGCTTGGGACAGGGCCTAGGGGAGCTGTTTTTT.

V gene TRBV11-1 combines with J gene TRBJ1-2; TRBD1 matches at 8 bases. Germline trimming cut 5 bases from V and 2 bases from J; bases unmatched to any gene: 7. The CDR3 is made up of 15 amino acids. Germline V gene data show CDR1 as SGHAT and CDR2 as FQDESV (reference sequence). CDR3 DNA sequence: TGTGCCAGCAGCCCGCGACAGGGGATAAACTATGGCTACACCTTC. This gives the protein CASSPRQGINYGYTF.

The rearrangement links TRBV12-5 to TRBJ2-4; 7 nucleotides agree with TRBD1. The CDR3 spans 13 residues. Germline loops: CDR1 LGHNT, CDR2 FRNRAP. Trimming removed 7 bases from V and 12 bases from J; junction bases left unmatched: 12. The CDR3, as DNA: TGTGCTAGTGCCGCCACAGGGGCTCCGAGTCAGTACTTC. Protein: CASAATGAPSQYF.

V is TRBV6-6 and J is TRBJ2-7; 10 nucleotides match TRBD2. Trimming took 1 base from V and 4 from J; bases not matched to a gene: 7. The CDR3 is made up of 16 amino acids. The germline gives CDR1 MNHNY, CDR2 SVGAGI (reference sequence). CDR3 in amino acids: CASSYLRPSGSYEQYF. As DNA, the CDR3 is TGTGCCAGCAGTTACTTGAGACCTAGCGGGAGTTACGAGCAGTACTTC.

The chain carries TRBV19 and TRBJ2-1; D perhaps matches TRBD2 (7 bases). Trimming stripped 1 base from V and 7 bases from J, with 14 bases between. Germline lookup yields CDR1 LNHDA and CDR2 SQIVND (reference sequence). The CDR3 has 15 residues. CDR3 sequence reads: CASSIVAGRGNEQFF. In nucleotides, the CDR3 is TGTGCCAGTAGTATAGTGGCAGGGAGGGGGAATGAGCAGTTCTTC.

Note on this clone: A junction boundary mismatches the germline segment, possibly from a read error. CDR3 loop: CASSEGGLGANGLTF. CDR3 sequence (DNA): TGTGCCAGCAGCGAAGGGGGTTTAGGGGCCAACGGCCTGACTTTC. V usage is TRBV7-2 and J usage is TRBJ2-6; tentatively, D is TRBD1 (6 bases). Germline V gene data show CDR1 as SGHTA and CDR2 as FQGNSA. This CDR3 spans 15 amino acids. Looking up the rest from reference TRBV7-2 and TRBJ2-6 gives the full variable domain: GAGVSQSPSNKVTEKGKDVELRCDPISGHTALYWYRQSLGQGLEFLIYFQGNSAPDKSGLPSDRFSAERTGGSVSTLTIQRTQQEDSAVYLCASSEGGLGANGLTFGAGSRLTVL.

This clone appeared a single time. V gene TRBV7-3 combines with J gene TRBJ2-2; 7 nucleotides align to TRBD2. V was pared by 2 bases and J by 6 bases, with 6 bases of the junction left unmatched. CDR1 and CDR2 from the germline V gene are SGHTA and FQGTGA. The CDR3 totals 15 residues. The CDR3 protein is CASSLGGSRAGELFF. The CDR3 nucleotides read TGTGCCAGCAGCTTAGGCGGGAGTCGGGCCGGGGAGCTGTTTTTT.

DNA for the CDR3: TGTGCCAGCAGCCAAGAACAGGCGGACGCTAACTATGGCTACACCTTC. Translation gives CASSQEQADANYGYTF. V is TRBV4-2 and J is TRBJ1-2; weak D call: TRBD1 (5 bases). From germline, CDR1 is LGHNA and CDR2 YNFKEQ. This CDR3 has 16 amino acids. V was clipped by 0 bases and J by 0 bases, with 11 bases between them.

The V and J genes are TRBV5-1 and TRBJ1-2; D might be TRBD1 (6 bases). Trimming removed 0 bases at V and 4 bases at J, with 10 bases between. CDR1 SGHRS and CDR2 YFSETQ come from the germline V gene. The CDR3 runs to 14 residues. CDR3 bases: TGCGCCAGCAGCTTGGGGGTAGGGGGCTATGGCTACACCTTC. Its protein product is CASSLGVGGYGYTF.

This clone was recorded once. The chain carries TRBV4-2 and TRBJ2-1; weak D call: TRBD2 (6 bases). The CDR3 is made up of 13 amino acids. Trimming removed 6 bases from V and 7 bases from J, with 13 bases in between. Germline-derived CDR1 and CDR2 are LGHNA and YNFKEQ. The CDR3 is CASSPRTTNEQFF. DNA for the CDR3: TGTGCCAGCAGTCCCCGGACTACAAATGAGCAGTTCTTC.

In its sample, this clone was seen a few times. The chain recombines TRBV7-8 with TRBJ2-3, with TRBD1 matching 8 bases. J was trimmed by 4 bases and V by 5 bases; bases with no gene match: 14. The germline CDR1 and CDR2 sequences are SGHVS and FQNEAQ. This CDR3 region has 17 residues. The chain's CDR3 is CASSQQGAQIPADTQYF. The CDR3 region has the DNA TGTGCCAGCAGCCAGCAGGGGGCACAAATCCCCGCAGATACGCAGTATTTT. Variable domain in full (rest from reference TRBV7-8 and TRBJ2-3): GAGVSQSPRYKVAKRGQDVALRCDPISGHVSLFWYQQALGQGPEFLTYFQNEAQLDKSGLPSDRFFAERPEGSVSTLKIQRTQQEDSAVYLCASSQQGAQIPADTQYFGPGTRLTVL.

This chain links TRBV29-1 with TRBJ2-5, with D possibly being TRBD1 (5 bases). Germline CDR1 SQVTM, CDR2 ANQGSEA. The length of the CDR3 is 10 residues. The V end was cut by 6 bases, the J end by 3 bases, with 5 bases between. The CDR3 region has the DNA TGCAGCGTAGGGGAAGAGACCCAGTACTTC. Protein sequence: CSVGEETQYF.

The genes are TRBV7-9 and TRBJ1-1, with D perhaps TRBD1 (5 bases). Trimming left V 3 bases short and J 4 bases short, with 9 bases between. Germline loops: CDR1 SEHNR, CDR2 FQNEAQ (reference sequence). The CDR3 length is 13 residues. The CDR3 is CASSLDTLTEAFF. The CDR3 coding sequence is TGTGCCAGCAGCTTGGACACCCTCACTGAAGCTTTCTTT.